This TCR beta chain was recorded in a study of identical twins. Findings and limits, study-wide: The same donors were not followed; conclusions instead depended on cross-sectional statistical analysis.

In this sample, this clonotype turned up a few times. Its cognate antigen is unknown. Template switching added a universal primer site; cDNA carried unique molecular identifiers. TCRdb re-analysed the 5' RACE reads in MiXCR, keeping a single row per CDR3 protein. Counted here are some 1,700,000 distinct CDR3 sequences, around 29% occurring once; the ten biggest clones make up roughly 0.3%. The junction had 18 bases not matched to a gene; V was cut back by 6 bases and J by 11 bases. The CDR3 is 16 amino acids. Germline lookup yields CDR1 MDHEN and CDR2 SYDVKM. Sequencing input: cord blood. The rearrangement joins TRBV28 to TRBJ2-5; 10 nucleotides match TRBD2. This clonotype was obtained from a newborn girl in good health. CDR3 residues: CASRPSVAGGRHEQYF. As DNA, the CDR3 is TGTGCCAGCAGGCCCTCGGTAGCGGGAGGCCGCCATGAGCAGTACTTC.